Below are 8 T cell receptor beta chains sequenced from a single sample in a study of CD8+CD57+ T cells in acquired aplastic anemia. The sequenced patients had an expansion of CD8+CD57+ cells seen by flow cytometry. Genomic DNA, the template, was used for profiling of the TCR beta VDJ and CDR3. TCRdb analysed the reads with MiXCR anew, one entry per CDR3 protein. Of roughly 250,000 distinct CDR3 sequences listed, 70% to 85% are singletons. The sequencing sample was made of sorted CD4+, CD8+, or CD8+CD57+ T cells (not recorded which) from PBMCs. The receptors were sampled from a human donor with aplastic anemia.

For this clonotype: In this CDR3 the conserved last residue, phenylalanine or tryptophan, is missing, so a read error is likely. The limits of the CDR3 on the DNA are not certain, so only TCRdb's listed CDR3 is given. The chain combines TRBV7-8 with TRBJ2-6. Germline V gives CDR1 SGHVS, CDR2 FQNEAQ. With termini counted, the CDR3 has 13 amino acids. CDR3 in amino acids: CASSLSGAHDTPY.

To note about this clonotype: A read error is likely, as this CDR3 ends without the conserved phenylalanine or tryptophan. The chain links TRBV19 to TRBJ1-2; TRBD1 matches at 7 bases. From germline, CDR1 is LNHDA and CDR2 SQIVND (reference sequence). This CDR3 is built from 15 residues. Trimming took 5 bases from V and 4 from J; bases not matched to a gene: 10. The CDR3 DNA follows: TGTGCCAGTAGTCCACGACAGGGAAGTGCCTATGGCTACACCTCC. It encodes CASSPRQGSAYGYTS.

This clonotype has only a few counts. This chain joins TRBV5-8 and TRBJ2-3; D remains unclear. Trimming took 7 bases from V and 0 from J, leaving 9 bases between them. The length of the CDR3 is 13 residues. CDR1 and CDR2 from the germline V gene are SGHTS and YDEGEE. The CDR3 protein is CASGVSSTDTQYF. As DNA, the CDR3 is TGTGCCAGCGGCGTCAGTAGCACAGATACGCAGTATTTT.

A note on this clonotype: Mismatch with germline at one junction end may stem from a read error. The rearrangement uses TRBV7-3 and TRBJ1-5; D call uncertain. Per germline, CDR1 SGHTA and CDR2 FQGTGA. The CDR3 is made up of 16 amino acids. The CDR3 sequence is CASSLGVSNQPQHQHF. For the CDR3, the DNA is TGTGCCAGCAGCTTAGGCGTCAGCAATCAGCCCCAGCACCAGCATTTT. Together with reference TRBV7-3 and TRBJ1-5, the CDR3 gives the full variable domain: GAGVSQTPSNKVTEKGKYVELRCDPISGHTALYWYRQSLGQGPEFLIYFQGTGAADDSGLPNDRFFAVRPEGSVSTLKIQRTERGDSAVYLCASSLGVSNQPQHQHFGDGTRLSIL.

Note on this clonotype: The germline gene is not matched at one end of the junction; a read error may be the cause. The chain uses TRBV2 and TRBJ2-7; possibly TRBD2 for D (6 bases). The CDR3 is 17 residues long. The V gene's germline CDR1 is SNHLY and CDR2 FYNNEI. The CDR3 protein is CASSHGGLGGRLCGPYF. In nucleotides, the CDR3 is TGCGCCAGCAGCCATGGGGGATTAGGAGGGAGGTTGTGCGGGCCGTACTTC.

The genes are TRBV15 and TRBJ1-1; the match to TRBD1 covers 7 bases. The CDR3 spans 15 residues. Germline assignment: CDR1 LNHNV and CDR2 YYDKDF (reference sequence). Unmatched junction bases numbered 19, after V lost 5 bases and J lost 13 bases. Written as DNA, the CDR3 is TGTGCCACCAGCTTAGATCTGACAGGGAGGAATGAGCATTTCTTT. Translating gives CATSLDLTGRNEHFF.

This clonotype was recorded a few times. The V and J genes are TRBV29-1 and TRBJ2-1, with D maybe TRBD2 (5 bases). The assigned J gene may be wrong: the sequence end matches TRBJ2-7 better. CDR3 length equals 12 residues. CDR1 and CDR2 (germline): SQVTM, ANQGSEA. CDR3 residues: CSVVKSGLEQYF. In DNA, the CDR3 is TGCAGCGTCGTAAAAAGCGGACTCGAGCAGTACTTC.

Remarks on this clonotype: This likely comes from a read error, as the CDR3 has no conserved phenylalanine or tryptophan at its end. It is unclear where the CDR3 begins or ends on the DNA, so no DNA is shown, and the CDR3 is as TCRdb lists it. J is TRBJ2-3 and V is TRBV7-2; the table assigns TRBD1, which was not confirmed against the DNA. A total of 13 residues make up the CDR3, ends included. The V gene's germline CDR1 is SGHTA and CDR2 FQGNSA. The chain's CDR3 is CASSEWTGEKNHY.